This T cell receptor beta chain was obtained from a study of T-cell reconstitution after alpha-beta-depleted transplantation in children. With 4 bases removed from V and 6 bases from J, the gap between germline ends came to 22 bases. Per the germline V gene, CDR1 is SQVTM and CDR2 is ANQGSEA. The CDR3 consists of 16 residues. General observations from the study: Reportedly, alpha-beta T cells present about two months post-transplant originated from several hundred expanded clones of graft origin. Newly made T cells mostly supplied T-cell counts and diversity one year after transplant. For some patients, TCRbeta diversity was high at day 60 because of recipient T cells and thymic progenitors that survived.

This clonotype was counted many times. What it recognizes is unknown. Unique molecular identifiers featured in how the TCRbeta library was prepared. Using its own MiXCR run on the PCR reads, TCRdb lists one record per CDR3 protein. The sample holds about 580,000 distinct CDR3 sequences, about 21% seen once. The chain uses TRBV29-1 and TRBJ1-5; D not certain. This specimen consisted of PBMCs, mostly from graft donor cells, obtained 360 days after TCRalphabeta/CD19-depleted stem cell transplant. The TCR was taken from a boy under two years old who had a stem cell transplant for acute myeloid leukemia, so the T cells may come from the graft donor. The CDR3 DNA reads as TGCAGCGTTGGACATTCCCGGGAGGAAGGGAGTCAGCCCCAGCATTTT. It yields the protein CSVGHSREEGSQPQHF. Together with reference TRBV29-1 and TRBJ1-5, the CDR3 gives the full variable domain: SAVISQKPSRDICQRGTSLTIQCQVDSQVTMMFWYRQQPGQSLTLIATANQGSEATYESGFVIDKFPISRPNLTFSTLTVSNMSPEDSSIYLCSVGHSREEGSQPQHFGDGTRLSIL.